These 3 T cell receptor beta chains were sequenced from one sample in a study of a mutant IDH1 vaccine in newly diagnosed glioma. Time point in this sample: baseline, week 1 (first vaccination visit). Specified treatment: pre-vaccination baseline after standard-of-care therapy. The method was immunoSEQ multiplex PCR; TCRdb's version includes in-frame clones alone and lacks a portion of them. The data contain about 70,000 clones, more than 70% of them singletons. The source was peripheral blood mononuclear cells (PBMCs), collected from a glioma patient treated with radiotherapy, temozolomide or both. Receptor source: a woman aged 18-29 years with glioma. Some clones in this sample may be carry-over from other donors' samples.

The chain joins TRBV14 to TRBJ1-4; D not certain. CDR1 is SGHDN, CDR2 FVKESK, per germline. Trimming took off 0 bases at V and 0 bases at J, with 8 bases between the two ends. There are 16 residues in the CDR3. CDR3 DNA sequence: TGTGCCAGCAGCCAAGATTTCGTTGCAACTAATGAAAAACTGTTTTTT. Its protein product is CASSQDFVATNEKLFF. The entire variable domain, with the rest obtained from reference TRBV14 and TRBJ1-4, is as follows: EAGVTQFPSHSVIEKGQTVTLRCDPISGHDNLYWYRRVMGKEIKFLLHFVKESKQDESGMPNNRFLAERTGGTYSTLKVQPAELEDSGVYFCASSQDFVATNEKLFFGSGTQLSVL.

This chain uses TRBV30 with TRBJ1-2; possibly TRBD1 for D (5 bases). V dropped 0 bases and J dropped 7 bases, with 15 bases sitting between them. This CDR3 is built from 14 residues. Germline-derived CDR1 and CDR2 are GTSNPN and SVGIG (reference sequence). The CDR3: CAWSVLQGVGGYTF. The CDR3 nucleotides are TGTGCCTGGAGTGTATTGCAGGGAGTTGGTGGCTACACCTTC.

V usage is TRBV27 and J usage is TRBJ2-7; 10 nucleotides match TRBD2. The length of the CDR3 is 16 residues. Germline trimming cut 3 bases from V and 4 bases from J; bases unmatched to any gene: 9. CDR1 and CDR2 (germline): MNHEY, SMNVEV (reference sequence). The CDR3 nucleotides read TGTGCCAGCAGTTTGGGAAGCGGGAGGGCCGGATACGAGCAGTACTTC. This gives the protein CASSLGSGRAGYEQYF.